These T cell receptor beta chains were read from a single sample in a study of shared clonotypes between healthy human individuals. The data were produced by immunoSEQ multiplex PCR, yet TCRdb's version contains in-frame clones alone and is incomplete. The table lists 550,000 to 700,000 clones, 73% of them singletons. Sequenced input: memory CD4+ T cells sorted from blood. Receptors were obtained from a woman in her 30s in good health. Each CDR3 is given with its conserved first and last residue. The order of the fields is CDR3 DNA, CDR3 protein, CDR3 length, J gene, V gene, clone size, D gene. D genes are given only for firm matches. Clone sizes are given selectively: once, few, many, or a class where the clone is expanded.

DNA: TGTGCCAGCAGTGAAGACGTAGGCGGGGGCTACACCTTC; CDR3: CASSEDVGGGYTF; length: 13; J: TRBJ1-2; V: TRBV6-1; size: -; D: -
DNA: TGTGCCAGCTCACCAGGACAGTTAGAGACCCAGTACTTC; CDR3: CASSPGQLETQYF; length: 13; J: TRBJ2-5; V: TRBV18; size: -; D: -
DNA: TGTGCCAGCAGTGAATCCACTGAAGCTTTCTTT; CDR3: CASSESTEAFF; length: 11; J: TRBJ1-1; V: TRBV25-1; size: few; D: -
DNA: TGTGCCAGCATGTACAGGTCCGAGCAGTACTTC; CDR3: CASMYRSEQYF; length: 11; J: TRBJ2-7; V: TRBV28; size: -; D: -
DNA: TGCGCCAGCAGCCAGCCGACAGAGGGAGGGCACGAGCAGTACTTC; CDR3: CASSQPTEGGHEQYF; length: 15; J: TRBJ2-7; V: TRBV4-1; size: once; D: TRBD2
DNA: TGTGCCAGCACCTCCCTAGCGGGAGTCACCGGGGAGCTGTTTTTT; CDR3: CASTSLAGVTGELFF; length: 15; J: TRBJ2-2; V: TRBV27; size: -; D: TRBD2
DNA: TGTGCCAGCAGCTTAGTGGCAGGGGGACGGACCGGGGAGCTGTTTTTT; CDR3: CASSLVAGGRTGELFF; length: 16; J: TRBJ2-2; V: TRBV11-2; size: -; D: TRBD1
DNA: TGTGCCAGCAGTGTTGGGCGGGTCAGAACCTACGAGCAGTACTTC; CDR3: CASSVGRVRTYEQYF; length: 15; J: TRBJ2-7; V: TRBV2; size: -; D: -
DNA: TGTGCCACCGAACTAGCGGGATACAATGAGCAGTTCTTC; CDR3: CATELAGYNEQFF; length: 13; J: TRBJ2-1; V: TRBV19; size: -; D: TRBD2
DNA: TGTGCCAGTAGCGATATAGCGGGAGGGCCCTACAATGAGCAGTTCTTC; CDR3: CASSDIAGGPYNEQFF; length: 16; J: TRBJ2-1; V: TRBV19; size: few; D: TRBD2
DNA: TGTGCCAGCAGTGCACGAGAGGAAGGTGAGCAGTTCTTC; CDR3: CASSAREEGEQFF; length: 13; J: TRBJ2-1; V: TRBV6-4; size: -; D: -
DNA: TGCGCCAGCAGCCAAGGGTCCGCGGGAGGGCACTCCTACAATGAGCAGTTCTTC; CDR3: CASSQGSAGGHSYNEQFF; length: 18; J: TRBJ2-1; V: TRBV4-1; size: -; D: TRBD2
DNA: TGTGCCAGTAGTATGGCCCAGGCACCCAATGAGCAGTTCTTC; CDR3: CASSMAQAPNEQFF; length: 14; J: TRBJ2-1; V: TRBV19; size: -; D: -
DNA: TGTGCCAGCAGGGAACCCTCTGGGGCCAACGTCCTGACTTTC; CDR3: CASREPSGANVLTF; length: 14; J: TRBJ2-6; V: TRBV28; size: -; D: -
DNA: TGTGCCAGCAGTCCAGGTTGGGCCCGGACTGAAGCTTTCTTT; CDR3: CASSPGWARTEAFF; length: 14; J: TRBJ1-1; V: TRBV28; size: once; D: -
DNA: TGCGCCAGCAGCTTGGTTGGACAGCACCAAGAGACCCAGTACTTC; CDR3: CASSLVGQHQETQYF; length: 15; J: TRBJ2-5; V: TRBV5-1; size: -; D: -
DNA: TGTGCCAGCAGCCGAATTGTAGGCGAGCAGTACTTC; CDR3: CASSRIVGEQYF; length: 12; J: TRBJ2-7; V: TRBV6-6; size: -; D: -
DNA: TGTGCCAGCAGTTTGAGGGGGAGATTAGCCCGAAATAGCAATCAGCCCCAGCATTTT; CDR3: CASSLRGRLARNSNQPQHF; length: 19; J: TRBJ1-5; V: TRBV28; size: -; D: -
DNA: TGTGCCAGCAGTCTGATTCTCTACGAGCAGTACTTC; CDR3: CASSLILYEQYF; length: 12; J: TRBJ2-7; V: TRBV28; size: -; D: -
DNA: TGTGCCAGCAGCTCCGGGACAGGGAAGGCCTACACCTTC; CDR3: CASSSGTGKAYTF; length: 13; J: TRBJ1-2; V: TRBV4-2; size: -; D: TRBD1
DNA: TGTGCCAGCCAGGACGGACCCACAGATACGCAGTATTTT; CDR3: CASQDGPTDTQYF; length: 13; J: TRBJ2-3; V: TRBV11-2; size: -; D: -
DNA: TGTGCCAGTAGTCCCGGGACTAAGTCCTACGAGCAGTACTTC; CDR3: CASSPGTKSYEQYF; length: 14; J: TRBJ2-7; V: TRBV19; size: few; D: TRBD2
DNA: TGCGCCAGCAGCTGGGACAGGGTCACTGAAGCTTTCTTT; CDR3: CASSWDRVTEAFF; length: 13; J: TRBJ1-1; V: TRBV5-1; size: -; D: TRBD1
DNA: TGTGCCAGTAGTGTCGACGGAGGGGAACACTATGGCTACACCTTC; CDR3: CASSVDGGEHYGYTF; length: 15; J: TRBJ1-2; V: TRBV19; size: few; D: -
DNA: TGTGCCATCAGTGAGTCGACGGCTCAGGGAGAGCAGTACTTC; CDR3: CAISESTAQGEQYF; length: 14; J: TRBJ2-7; V: TRBV10-3; size: -; D: -
DNA: TGTGCCTGGAGTCCCACCGGACAGGGTTCCTACGAGCAGTACTTC; CDR3: CAWSPTGQGSYEQYF; length: 15; J: TRBJ2-7; V: TRBV30; size: -; D: TRBD1
DNA: TGTGCCAGCACCCCGGACGGTGAGCGGGATCAGGACGAGCAGTACTTC; CDR3: CASTPDGERDQDEQYF; length: 16; J: TRBJ2-7; V: TRBV7-4; size: -; D: TRBD2
DNA: TGTGCCAGCAGTGAGGGGGACACAGGTTTCTTT; CDR3: CASSEGDTGFF; length: 11; J: TRBJ1-1; V: TRBV6-1; size: -; D: -
DNA: TGTGCCAGCAGTTTGGTTTGGGGAGAAGAGACCCAGTACTTC; CDR3: CASSLVWGEETQYF; length: 14; J: TRBJ2-5; V: TRBV27; size: -; D: -
DNA: TGTGCCAGCAGTTCCCCGGACACCGGGGAGCTGTTTTTT; CDR3: CASSSPDTGELFF; length: 13; J: TRBJ2-2; V: TRBV28; size: -; D: -
DNA: TGTGCCAGCAGCTTAGTGGTAGCGGGAGGGTCTGATACGCAGTATTTT; CDR3: CASSLVVAGGSDTQYF; length: 16; J: TRBJ2-3; V: TRBV7-8; size: few; D: TRBD2
DNA: TGTGCCAGCTCACCATCGGCAGATAGCAATCAGCCCCAGCATTTT; CDR3: CASSPSADSNQPQHF; length: 15; J: TRBJ1-5; V: TRBV18; size: -; D: -
DNA: TGTGCCAGCAGACGATCTAGCGGGACCTACAATGAGCAGTTCTTC; CDR3: CASRRSSGTYNEQFF; length: 15; J: TRBJ2-1; V: TRBV2; size: -; D: TRBD2
DNA: TGTGCCAGCAGTTCGCACCATAAGGCCCAGTACTTC; CDR3: CASSSHHKAQYF; length: 12; J: TRBJ2-5; V: TRBV28; size: once; D: -
DNA: TGTGCCAGCAGACCTACAGGGGGCGGCTATGGCTACACCTTC; CDR3: CASRPTGGGYGYTF; length: 14; J: TRBJ1-2; V: TRBV7-9; size: -; D: TRBD1
DNA: TGTGCCAGCAGCACTAGTGCAGGACAGGGCCAATACAATGAGCAGTTCTTC; CDR3: CASSTSAGQGQYNEQFF; length: 17; J: TRBJ2-1; V: TRBV5-4; size: -; D: TRBD1
DNA: TGTGCCAGCAGCCGCAGGGGAAGGTCCTACGAGCAGTACTTC; CDR3: CASSRRGRSYEQYF; length: 14; J: TRBJ2-7; V: TRBV5-8; size: -; D: -
DNA: TGTGCCAGCAGCCCGGACCAGAGTCAGCCCCAGCATTTT; CDR3: CASSPDQSQPQHF; length: 13; J: TRBJ1-5; V: TRBV7-6; size: -; D: -
DNA: TGTGCCAGCAGCCTAAGGCGGGACCCCCCTGGAAACACCATATATTTT; CDR3: CASSLRRDPPGNTIYF; length: 16; J: TRBJ1-3; V: TRBV7-6; size: -; D: -
DNA: TGTGCCACCAGCGAAAATAGCTACGAGCAGTACTTC; CDR3: CATSENSYEQYF; length: 12; J: TRBJ2-7; V: TRBV15; size: -; D: -
DNA: TGTGCCAGCAGCGCTGACAGGCTTAATGCGTACGAGCAGTACTTC; CDR3: CASSADRLNAYEQYF; length: 15; J: TRBJ2-7; V: TRBV9; size: -; D: -
DNA: TGTGCCAGCAGGCGGGACAGGGCCGATACGCAGTATTTT; CDR3: CASRRDRADTQYF; length: 13; J: TRBJ2-3; V: TRBV28; size: few; D: TRBD1
DNA: TGTGCCAGCGTCCCGGGACAGGGAAGGAACACTGAAGCTTTCTTT; CDR3: CASVPGQGRNTEAFF; length: 15; J: TRBJ1-1; V: TRBV6-5; size: -; D: TRBD1
DNA: TGCGCCAGCAGCTTGGGTCCCGACAGGGGATGGACTAATGAAAAACTGTTTTTT; CDR3: CASSLGPDRGWTNEKLFF; length: 18; J: TRBJ1-4; V: TRBV5-1; size: many; D: TRBD1
DNA: TGTGCCAGCAGTGAATCGAGCACGAACACTGAAGCTTTCTTT; CDR3: CASSESSTNTEAFF; length: 14; J: TRBJ1-1; V: TRBV25-1; size: -; D: -
DNA: TGTGCCAGCTCACCGGAACCAGCGGGATTTGGTAATGAGCAGTTCTTC; CDR3: CASSPEPAGFGNEQFF; length: 16; J: TRBJ2-1; V: TRBV18; size: -; D: TRBD2
DNA: TGCGCCAGCAGCTTGGGTCTAGCGGGATCGACGAGTTGGGAGCAGTACTTC; CDR3: CASSLGLAGSTSWEQYF; length: 17; J: TRBJ2-7; V: TRBV5-1; size: -; D: TRBD2
DNA: TGCGCCAGCAGCTCCAGCGGGAGCATCACAGATACGCAGTATTTT; CDR3: CASSSSGSITDTQYF; length: 15; J: TRBJ2-3; V: TRBV5-1; size: -; D: TRBD2
DNA: TGTGCCAGCAGTCCACGAACCGGGACGGGGAACACCGGGGAGCTGTTTTTT; CDR3: CASSPRTGTGNTGELFF; length: 17; J: TRBJ2-2; V: TRBV27; size: -; D: -
DNA: TGTGCCAGCAGTCTTCAGGGGCATAACTATGGCTACACCTTC; CDR3: CASSLQGHNYGYTF; length: 14; J: TRBJ1-2; V: TRBV2; size: -; D: -
DNA: TGCGCCAGCAGCCCCCGGGACCGGGTTGGATTTGTGGAGCTGTTTTTT; CDR3: CASSPRDRVGFVELFF; length: 16; J: TRBJ2-2; V: TRBV5-1; size: once; D: -
DNA: TGTGCCTGGAGTGTTCGGGGACGGGATAATTCACCCCTCCACTTT; CDR3: CAWSVRGRDNSPLHF; length: 15; J: TRBJ1-6; V: TRBV30; size: -; D: -
DNA: TGTGCCAGTAAATTGGATACAGCCGACTCTGGGGCCAACGTCCTGACTTTC; CDR3: CASKLDTADSGANVLTF; length: 17; J: TRBJ2-6; V: TRBV19; size: -; D: -